The clone carrying this TCR beta chain was counted ten times or more. Its antigen remains unknown. The CDR3 sequence is 15 residues long. V lost 4 bases, J lost 4 bases, and 2 bases stayed unmatched. Germline V gives CDR1 SGHVS, CDR2 FNYEAQ. In making TCR cDNA, 5'RACE template switching added a universal primer site and UMIs to it. A single record per CDR3 protein comes from TCRdb applying MiXCR to the 5' RACE reads. The sample lists about 350,000 distinct CDR3 sequences; about 9.9% were seen once. These data belong to a study of T cells after yellow fever vaccination. Points from the study as a whole: The bulk population could contribute abundant contaminating clonotypes to FACS-sorted repertoires. The secondary response peaked faster, at day 5 versus 15, but was weaker. At around 95% for CD4 and roughly 87% for CD8, most primary-vaccination clones showed up again after the booster.

The receptor comes from a man aged 18 to 30 who received the YFV17D yellow fever vaccine. The specimen was PBMCs, collected on the day of the first yellow fever vaccination. This chain connects TRBV7-6 to TRBJ2-2, with 11 bases that match TRBD1. CDR3 bases: TGTGCCAGCAGCTCGGGACAGGGGGGCACCGGGGAGCTGTTTTTT. This codes for CASSSGQGGTGELFF.